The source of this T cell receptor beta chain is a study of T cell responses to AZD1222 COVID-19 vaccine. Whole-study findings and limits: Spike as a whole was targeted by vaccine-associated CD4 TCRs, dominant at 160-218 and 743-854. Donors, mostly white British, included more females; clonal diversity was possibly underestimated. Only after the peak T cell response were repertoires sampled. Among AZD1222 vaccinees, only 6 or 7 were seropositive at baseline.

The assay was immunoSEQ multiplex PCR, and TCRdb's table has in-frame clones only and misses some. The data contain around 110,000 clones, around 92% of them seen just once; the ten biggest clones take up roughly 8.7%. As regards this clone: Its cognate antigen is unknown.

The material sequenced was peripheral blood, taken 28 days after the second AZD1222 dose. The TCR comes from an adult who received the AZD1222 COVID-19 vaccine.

CDR3: CASSYDSGELFF. CDR3 nucleotides: TGCGCCAGCAGCTACGATTCCGGGGAGCTGTTTTTT. The V gene is TRBV4-3, the J gene TRBJ2-2; no clear D gene. CDR1 and CDR2 from the germline V gene are LGHNA and YSLEER. V was trimmed by 5 bases and J by 6 bases, leaving 7 bases between them. The length of the CDR3 is 12 residues.